These 25 T cell receptor beta chains were sequenced from one sample in a study of T cells after posttransplantation cyclophosphamide (dated by TCRdb to between 2015 and 2016). Libraries were built with the immunoSEQ multiplex PCR assay. TCRdb limited this immuneACCESS table to in-frame rearrangements with V and J called. A share of clones is missing; checked studies link under half to unresolved V genes, and the rest is unexplained. The sample features fewer than 11,000 clones, and none is a singleton. The top ten constitute approximately 26% of the sample. This specimen's treatment or condition label, per the study, means: high-dose cyclophosphamide on days +3 and +4 as single-agent GVHD prophylaxis. For conditioning, the PTCy patients got busulfan and fludarabine, then a related or unrelated marrow graft, followed by cyclophosphamide on days +3 and +4. This sample comprised PBMCs, obtained after allogeneic stem cell transplant with posttransplant cyclophosphamide. All receptors derive from a female patient between 35 and 55 years old who received an allogeneic stem cell transplant from a related donor, was CMV-positive, and had no GVHD. Once a transplant has taken place, some T cells may be donor derived.

This clone has ten or more counts. The CDR3 DNA sequence: TGTGCCAGCAGTTACGGGACAGGGTACACTGAAGCTTTCTTT. Translation gives CASSYGTGYTEAFF. This chain connects TRBV6-2 or TRBV6-3 to TRBJ1-1; 9 bases are shared with TRBD1. Trimming cost V 2 bases and J 3 bases; bases outside gene matches: 1. Germline lookup yields CDR1 MNHEY and CDR2 SVGEGT. This CDR3 has 14 residues.

This clone was detected many times. V and J are TRBV14 and TRBJ2-3, with D possibly matching TRBD1 (6 bases). CDR1 is SGHDN, CDR2 FVKESK, per germline. V dropped 3 bases and J dropped 3 bases, with 13 bases sitting between them. The CDR3 extends over 15 amino acids. The CDR3 DNA sequence: TGTGCCAGCAGCCATTGGGGGCCCGGTACAGATACGCAGTATTTT. Translation gives CASSHWGPGTDTQYF.

This clone has ten or more counts. The rearrangement joins TRBV19 to TRBJ1-2, with D unclear. Germline assignment: CDR1 LNHDA and CDR2 SQIVND (reference sequence). The CDR3 loop spans 14 amino acids. V was pared by 9 bases and J by 3 bases, with 17 bases between. CDR3 protein: CASTIHPEDYGYTF. In DNA, the CDR3 is TGTGCCAGCACAATACACCCTGAGGACTATGGCTACACCTTC.

This clone occurred many times. The gene calls are TRBV9 and TRBJ1-4; D gene unclear. Germline V lookup: CDR1 SGDLS, CDR2 YYNGEE. The V and J ends lost 2 bases and 4 bases respectively, with 9 bases between them. This CDR3 has 14 amino acids. This chain's CDR3 is CASSVHAGNEKLFF. CDR3 sequence (DNA): TGTGCCAGCAGCGTCCATGCGGGTAATGAAAAACTGTTTTTT.

This clone showed up many times. The rearrangement links TRBV5-6 to TRBJ2-1; 15 bases are a match to TRBD2. The CDR3 covers 16 residues. Germline V gene lookup returns CDR1 SGHDT and CDR2 YYEEEE. The trim removed 4 bases at V and 7 bases at J, leaving 6 bases unmatched. The CDR3 sequence: CASSALGLAGGNEQFF. Here the CDR3 DNA reads TGTGCCAGCAGCGCCCTGGGACTAGCGGGGGGTAATGAGCAGTTCTTC.

This clone was observed a few times. The chain combines TRBV14 with TRBJ2-2; 8 bases are a match to TRBD1. The CDR3 runs 19 residues. The V gene end was trimmed by 1 base and the J gene end by 0 bases; junction bases not matched to a gene: 10. Germline lookup yields CDR1 SGHDN and CDR2 FVKESK. This chain's CDR3 is CASSQVSSLTGANTGELFF. The CDR3 region has the DNA TGTGCCAGCAGCCAAGTATCGTCGTTGACAGGGGCGAACACCGGGGAGCTGTTTTTT. Drawing the rest from reference TRBV14 and TRBJ2-2, the complete variable domain is EAGVTQFPSHSVIEKGQTVTLRCDPISGHDNLYWYRRVMGKEIKFLLHFVKESKQDESGMPNNRFLAERTGGTYSTLKVQPAELEDSGVYFCASSQVSSLTGANTGELFFGEGSRLTVL.

This clone was seen repeatedly, ten times or more. V is TRBV11-2 and J is TRBJ1-4; 8 positions agree with TRBD1. Germline assignment: CDR1 SGHAT and CDR2 FQNNGV. Trimming removed 10 bases from V and 8 bases from J; junction bases left unmatched: 15. The CDR3 sequence is 15 residues long. CDR3 coding DNA: TGTGCCACCTCCTCGACAGGGGTGTGGGGGGAAAAACTGTTTTTT. It encodes CATSSTGVWGEKLFF.

The V gene is TRBV7-8, the J gene TRBJ2-3; 8 bases are a match to TRBD1. In germline, CDR1 is SGHVS, CDR2 FQNEAQ. V shed 5 bases, J shed 1 base, and the junction held 5 bases outside the gene matches. CDR3 length: 15 residues. The CDR3 spells CASSRGQEGTDTQYF. The CDR3 nucleotides are TGTGCCAGCAGCAGGGGACAGGAAGGCACAGATACGCAGTATTTT.

This clone was seen ten or more times. This rearrangement joins TRBV4-2 to TRBJ2-7, with 9 bases lining up with TRBD1. The germline gives CDR1 LGHNA, CDR2 YNFKEQ. V was pared by 1 base and J by 3 bases, with 4 bases of the junction left unmatched. This CDR3 region has 15 residues. The DNA of the CDR3 is TGTGCCAGCAGCCAAGTGGGGGGACAGGGCTACGAGCAGTACTTC. Translation: CASSQVGGQGYEQYF.

This clone was observed many times. The CDR3 DNA is TGTGCCAGCAGCGATTCTACAGGGAACGAGCAGTACTTC. Amino acids: CASSDSTGNEQYF. V gene TRBV5-5 combines with J gene TRBJ2-7; D possibly corresponds to TRBD1 (6 bases). V dropped 4 bases and J dropped 5 bases, with 13 bases sitting between them. The CDR3 sequence is 13 residues long. CDR1 is SGHKS and CDR2 is YYEKEE in the germline V gene (reference sequence).

Many counts were recorded for this clone. The V and J genes are TRBV11-2 and TRBJ2-7; maybe TRBD1 (8 bases). Germline CDR1 is SGHAT and CDR2 is FQNNGV. With 5 bases removed from V and 3 bases from J, the gap between germline ends came to 14 bases. The CDR3 has 14 residues. The CDR3: CASSNYRGGYEQYF. DNA for the CDR3: TGTGCCAGCAGCAACTACAGGGGGGGCTACGAGCAGTACTTC.

The genes are TRBV5-4 and TRBJ2-5; TRBD2 matches 7 bases. CDR3 size: 16 residues. V gave up 0 bases and J gave up 2 bases; unmatched junction bases: 7. Looked up from germline, CDR1 is SGHNT and CDR2 is YYREEE (reference sequence). The CDR3 DNA sequence: TGTGCCAGCAGCTTGGGTTTTCGGGGGGTACAAGAGACCCAGTACTTC. Protein: CASSLGFRGVQETQYF. Based on the CDR3 plus reference TRBV5-4 and TRBJ2-5, the full variable domain is ETGVTQSPTHLIKTRGQQVTLRCSSQSGHNTVSWYQQALGQGPQFIFQYYREEENGRGNFPPRFSGLQFPNYSSELNVNALELDDSALYLCASSLGFRGVQETQYFGPGTRLLVL.

This clone showed up just a few times. V is TRBV29-1 and J is TRBJ2-7, with TRBD1 identical over 7 bases. With 4 bases clipped from V and 3 bases from J, the junction kept 12 bases outside the gene matches. The germline gives CDR1 SQVTM, CDR2 ANQGSEA. The CDR3 contains 15 residues. CDR3 DNA: TGCAGCGTTGGTTCGGCCGCGTCAGGGGGCTACGAGCAGTACTTC. It specifies CSVGSAASGGYEQYF.

At least ten counts were recorded for this clone. The chain is built from TRBV18 and TRBJ2-3; D is ambiguous. CDR3 length: 15 amino acids. The V end lost 1 base, the J end lost 2 bases, and 10 bases lay between the germline ends. CDR1 KGHSH and CDR2 LQKENI come from the germline V gene. The CDR3 DNA is TGTGCCAGCTCACCACGGCAGGTCGACACAGATACGCAGTATTTT. Translated: CASSPRQVDTDTQYF.

This clone was counted a few times. The V call is TRBV7-9, the J call TRBJ2-3; D may be TRBD2 (6 bases). V was trimmed by 6 bases and J by 2 bases, leaving 18 bases between them. Germline CDR1 and CDR2: SEHNR and FQNEAQ (reference sequence). The CDR3 sequence is 16 residues long. CDR3 coding DNA: TGTGCCAGCAGGGACCGGACTAACCTACACACAGATACGCAGTATTTT. Protein: CASRDRTNLHTDTQYF.

V is TRBV29-1 and J is TRBJ1-2, with 8 bases matching TRBD1. J was trimmed by 0 bases and V by 6 bases; bases with no gene match: 15. Germline V gives CDR1 SQVTM, CDR2 ANQGSEA. CDR3 length: 17 amino acids. The CDR3 is CSVIWVNGQGTNYGYTF. Written as DNA, the CDR3 is TGCAGCGTGATCTGGGTAAATGGACAGGGTACTAACTATGGCTACACCTTC. Complete variable domain (other parts from reference TRBV29-1 and TRBJ1-2): SAVISQKPSRDICQRGTSLTIQCQVDSQVTMMFWYRQQPGQSLTLIATANQGSEATYESGFVIDKFPISRPNLTFSTLTVSNMSPEDSSIYLCSVIWVNGQGTNYGYTFGSGTRLTVV.

This clone was picked up a small number of times. This rearrangement joins TRBV5-1 to TRBJ2-3; the D is unclear. CDR3 length equals 13 residues. The V gene's germline CDR1 is SGHRS and CDR2 YFSETQ. V lost 0 bases to trimming and J lost 13 bases, with 15 bases between them. CDR3 DNA sequence: TGCGCCAGCAGCTTGGTTTCAGGTATTGTGGAGTATTTT. It is translated as CASSLVSGIVEYF. Looking up the rest from reference TRBV5-1 and TRBJ2-3 gives the full variable domain: KAGVTQTPRYLIKTRGQQVTLSCSPISGHRSVSWYQQTPGQGLQFLFEYFSETQRNKGNFPGRFSGRQFSNSRSEMNVSTLELGDSALYLCASSLVSGIVEYFGPGTRLTVL.

This clone was detected many times. DNA of the CDR3: TGTGCCAGCAGCTTAGGCATCCAGGGGAGGGCAGATACGCAGTATTTT. This sequence encodes CASSLGIQGRADTQYF. The chain employs TRBV13 and TRBJ2-3, with TRBD2 as a possible D gene (7 bases). Deletions cut 0 bases from V and 4 bases from J, with 14 bases between. The CDR3 has 16 amino acids. Per the germline V gene, CDR1 is PRHDT and CDR2 is FYEKMQ (reference sequence).

This clone has at least ten counts. J is TRBJ2-2 and V is TRBV5-1, with D perhaps being TRBD1 or TRBD2 (5 bases each). The CDR3 runs to 15 residues. Germline V gene lookup returns CDR1 SGHRS and CDR2 YFSETQ. The ends were cut back, 5 bases at V and 3 bases at J, with 14 bases in the middle. The CDR3 sequence is CASRDIVEDTGELFF. CDR3 bases: TGCGCCAGCAGGGACATAGTGGAGGACACCGGGGAGCTGTTTTTT.

This clone occurred many times. This chain joins TRBV6-5 and TRBJ2-7, with TRBD1 identical over 12 bases. Trimming took 2 bases from V and 4 from J; bases not matched to a gene: 3. The CDR3 is 15 amino acids. Germline CDR1 MNHEY, CDR2 SVGAGI. CDR3 loop: CASSYGTGGAYEQYF. CDR3 nucleotides: TGTGCCAGCAGTTACGGGACAGGGGGCGCGTACGAGCAGTACTTC.

There are many counts of this clone. The chain recombines TRBV12-3 or TRBV12-4 with TRBJ2-7, with TRBD1 matching over 8 bases. V lost 4 bases, J lost 3 bases, and 8 bases stayed unmatched. The CDR3 length is 15 residues. This CDR3 is CASSSLGQGVYEQYF. CDR3 DNA sequence: TGTGCCAGCAGTTCCCTCGGACAGGGCGTCTACGAGCAGTACTTC.

Notes on this clone: In the same sample, other DNA sequences code for this CDR3. This chain uses TRBV9 with TRBJ2-7; 7 bases are shared with TRBD1. With 9 bases clipped from V and 2 bases from J, the junction kept 14 bases outside the gene matches. Germline V gives CDR1 SGDLS, CDR2 YYNGEE. This CDR3 has 15 residues. As DNA, the CDR3 is TGTGCCATCATCTTCAAACAGGGGACGGCCTACGAGCAGTACTTC. The encoded protein is CAIIFKQGTAYEQYF.

There are many counts of this clone. The chain recombines TRBV5-4 with TRBJ1-6; TRBD1 might be the D (5 bases). The CDR3 extends over 14 amino acids. The ends were cut back, 0 bases at V and 8 bases at J, with 9 bases in the middle. Germline V gives CDR1 SGHNT, CDR2 YYREEE (reference sequence). CDR3 in amino acids: CASSLGPGDSPLHF. The CDR3 DNA reads as TGTGCCAGCAGCTTGGGTCCGGGGGATTCACCCCTCCACTTT.

This clone has ten or more counts. The J gene is TRBJ2-7, the V gene TRBV19; perhaps TRBD1 as D (7 bases). Germline CDR1 reads LNHDA; CDR2 reads SQIVND (reference sequence). Trimming pared 7 bases from V and 6 bases from J, leaving 19 bases between. The CDR3 totals 14 residues. The DNA of the CDR3 is TGTGCCAGTAAGGGCGGGACAGCTCTTAGCGAGCAGTACTTC. It translates to CASKGGTALSEQYF.

This clone was counted many times. The chain is built from TRBV7-9 and TRBJ1-5; no clear D. In germline, CDR1 is SEHNR, CDR2 FQNEAQ (reference sequence). Trimming stripped 1 base from V and 2 bases from J, with 9 bases between. CDR3 length: 15 amino acids. The CDR3 sequence: CASSLGGSGNQPQHF. CDR3 coding DNA: TGTGCCAGCAGCTTAGGAGGGTCAGGCAATCAGCCCCAGCATTTT.